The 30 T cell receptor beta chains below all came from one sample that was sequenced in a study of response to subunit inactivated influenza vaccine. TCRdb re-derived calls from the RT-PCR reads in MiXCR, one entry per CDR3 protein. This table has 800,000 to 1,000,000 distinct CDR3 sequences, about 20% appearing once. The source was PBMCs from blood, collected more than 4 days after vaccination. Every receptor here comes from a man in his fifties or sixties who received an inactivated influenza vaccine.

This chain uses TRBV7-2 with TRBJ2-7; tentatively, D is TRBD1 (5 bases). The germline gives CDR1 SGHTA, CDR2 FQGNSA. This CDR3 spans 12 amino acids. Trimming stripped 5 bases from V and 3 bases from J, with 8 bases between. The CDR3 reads CASSKGRYEQYF. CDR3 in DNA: TGTGCCAGCAGCAAGGGGCGCTACGAGCAGTACTTC.

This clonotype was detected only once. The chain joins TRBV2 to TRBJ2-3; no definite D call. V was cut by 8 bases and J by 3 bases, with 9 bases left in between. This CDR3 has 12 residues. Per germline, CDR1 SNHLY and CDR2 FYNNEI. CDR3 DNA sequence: TGTGCCAGCTTCCTAGGTACAGATACGCAGTATTTT. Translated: CASFLGTDTQYF.

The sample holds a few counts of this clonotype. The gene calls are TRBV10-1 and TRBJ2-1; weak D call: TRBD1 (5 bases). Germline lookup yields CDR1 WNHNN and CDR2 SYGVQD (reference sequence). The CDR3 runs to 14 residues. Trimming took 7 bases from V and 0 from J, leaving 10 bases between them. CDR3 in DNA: TGCGCCAGCAAGACAGATAGCTCCTACAATGAGCAGTTCTTC. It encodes CASKTDSSYNEQFF.

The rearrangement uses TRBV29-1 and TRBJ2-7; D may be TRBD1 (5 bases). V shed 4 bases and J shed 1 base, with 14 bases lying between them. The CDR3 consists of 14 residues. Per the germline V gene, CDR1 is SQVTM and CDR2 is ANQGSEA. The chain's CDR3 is CSVVPGMGSYEQYF. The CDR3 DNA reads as TGCAGCGTTGTCCCAGGGATGGGATCCTACGAGCAGTACTTC.

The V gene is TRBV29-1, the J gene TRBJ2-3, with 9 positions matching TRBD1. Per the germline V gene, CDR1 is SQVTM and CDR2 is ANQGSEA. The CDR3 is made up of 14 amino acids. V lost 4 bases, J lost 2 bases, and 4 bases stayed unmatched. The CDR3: CSVGTGAVTDTQYF. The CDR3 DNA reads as TGCAGCGTTGGGACAGGGGCGGTCACAGATACGCAGTATTTT.

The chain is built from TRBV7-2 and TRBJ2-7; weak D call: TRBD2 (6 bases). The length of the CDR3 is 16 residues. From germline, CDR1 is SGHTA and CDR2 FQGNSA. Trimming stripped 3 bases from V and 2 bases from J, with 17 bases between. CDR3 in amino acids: CASSFSGISFPYEQYF. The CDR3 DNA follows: TGTGCCAGCAGCTTTAGCGGTATAAGTTTCCCCTACGAGCAGTACTTC.

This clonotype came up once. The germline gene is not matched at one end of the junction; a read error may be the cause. The CDR3 nucleotides read TGCTGTGCTAGTCGCGGACAGGGGATCGCCGGGGAGCTGTTTTTT. Its protein is CCASRGQGIAGELFF. The chain joins TRBV20-1 to TRBJ2-2; 9 bases align to TRBD1. Germline V gene lookup returns CDR1 DFQATT and CDR2 SNEGSKA (reference sequence). The CDR3 runs to 15 residues.

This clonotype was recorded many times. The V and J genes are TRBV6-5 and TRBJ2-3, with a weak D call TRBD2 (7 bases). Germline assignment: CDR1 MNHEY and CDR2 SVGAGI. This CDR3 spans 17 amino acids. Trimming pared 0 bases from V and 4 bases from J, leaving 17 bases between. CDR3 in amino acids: CASSYSTLGGRADTQYF. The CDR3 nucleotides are TGTGCCAGCAGTTACTCGACCCTGGGGGGGCGCGCAGATACGCAGTATTTT.

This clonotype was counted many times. The CDR3 loop is CASSLGPEETQYF. The CDR3 nucleotides are TGTGCCAGCAGCTTAGGGCCAGAAGAGACCCAGTACTTC. The V and J genes are TRBV7-2 and TRBJ2-5; D is uncertain. Trimming pared 1 base from V and 3 bases from J, leaving 6 bases between. CDR1 SGHTA and CDR2 FQGNSA come from the germline V gene. This CDR3 spans 13 amino acids. The complete variable domain, with remaining parts taken from reference TRBV7-2 and TRBJ2-5, reads GAGVSQSPSNKVTEKGKDVELRCDPISGHTALYWYRQSLGQGLEFLIYFQGNSAPDKSGLPSDRFSAERTGGSVSTLTIQRTQQEDSAVYLCASSLGPEETQYFGPGTRLLVL.

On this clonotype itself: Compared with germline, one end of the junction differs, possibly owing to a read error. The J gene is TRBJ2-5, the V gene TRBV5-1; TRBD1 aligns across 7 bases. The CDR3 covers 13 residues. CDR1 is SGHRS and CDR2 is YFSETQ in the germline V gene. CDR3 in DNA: TGCGCCAGCACCTTGTACAGGGGAGAGACCCAGTACTTC. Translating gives CASTLYRGETQYF.

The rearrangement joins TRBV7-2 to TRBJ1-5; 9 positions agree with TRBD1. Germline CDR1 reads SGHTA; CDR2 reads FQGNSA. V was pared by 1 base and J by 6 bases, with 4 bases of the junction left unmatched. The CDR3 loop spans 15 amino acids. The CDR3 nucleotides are TGTGCCAGCAGCTTAGGTGGACAGGGGAGTCAGCCCCAGCATTTT. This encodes CASSLGGQGSQPQHF.

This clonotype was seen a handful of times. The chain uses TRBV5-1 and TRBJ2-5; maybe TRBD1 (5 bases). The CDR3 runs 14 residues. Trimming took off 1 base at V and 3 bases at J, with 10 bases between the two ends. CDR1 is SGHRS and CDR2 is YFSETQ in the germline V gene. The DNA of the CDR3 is TGCGCCAGCAGCTTGATGGGGCAGAAAGAGACCCAGTACTTC. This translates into CASSLMGQKETQYF.

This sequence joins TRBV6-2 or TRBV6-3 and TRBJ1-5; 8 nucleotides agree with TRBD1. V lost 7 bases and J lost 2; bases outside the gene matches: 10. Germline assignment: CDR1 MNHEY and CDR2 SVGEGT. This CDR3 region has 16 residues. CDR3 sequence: CASIGAGGKGNQPQHF. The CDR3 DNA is TGTGCCAGCATTGGGGCAGGGGGCAAGGGCAATCAGCCCCAGCATTTT.

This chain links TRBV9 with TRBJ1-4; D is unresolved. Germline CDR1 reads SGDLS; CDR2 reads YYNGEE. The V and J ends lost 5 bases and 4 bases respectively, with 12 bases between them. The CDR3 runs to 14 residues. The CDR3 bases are TGTGCCAGCAGTCCCCCGGGGATTAATGAAAAACTGTTTTTT. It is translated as CASSPPGINEKLFF.

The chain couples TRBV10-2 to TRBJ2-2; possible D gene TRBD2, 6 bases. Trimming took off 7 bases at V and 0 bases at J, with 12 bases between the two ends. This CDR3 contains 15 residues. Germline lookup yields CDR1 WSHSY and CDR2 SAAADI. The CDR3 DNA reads TGCGCCAGCACCCCGGGACTGGCGAACACCGGGGAGCTGTTTTTT. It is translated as CASTPGLANTGELFF.

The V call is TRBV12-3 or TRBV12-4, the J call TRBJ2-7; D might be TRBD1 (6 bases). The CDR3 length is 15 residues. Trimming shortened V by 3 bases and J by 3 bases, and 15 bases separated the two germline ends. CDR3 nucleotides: TGTGCCAGCAGTTTGGAAGAGGGGGTTAACTACGAGCAGTACTTC. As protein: CASSLEEGVNYEQYF.

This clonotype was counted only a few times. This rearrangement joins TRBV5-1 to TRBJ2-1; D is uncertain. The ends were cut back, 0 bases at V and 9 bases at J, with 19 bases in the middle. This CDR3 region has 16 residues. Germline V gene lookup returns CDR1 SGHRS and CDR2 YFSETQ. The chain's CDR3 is CASSLVGYGVGSEQFF. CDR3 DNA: TGCGCCAGCAGCTTGGTCGGGTATGGCGTGGGTAGTGAGCAGTTCTTC.

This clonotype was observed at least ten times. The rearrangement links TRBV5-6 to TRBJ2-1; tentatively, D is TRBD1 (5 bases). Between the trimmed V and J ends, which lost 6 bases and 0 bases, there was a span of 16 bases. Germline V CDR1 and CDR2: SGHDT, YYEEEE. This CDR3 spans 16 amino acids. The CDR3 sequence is CASISNRITSYNEQFF. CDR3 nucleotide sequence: TGTGCCAGCATCTCGAACAGGATCACCTCCTACAATGAGCAGTTCTTC.

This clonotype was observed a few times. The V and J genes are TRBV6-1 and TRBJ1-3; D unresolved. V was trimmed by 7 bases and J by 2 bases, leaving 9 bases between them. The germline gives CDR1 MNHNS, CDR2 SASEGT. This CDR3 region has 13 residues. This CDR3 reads CASTGRAGNTIYF. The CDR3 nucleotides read TGTGCCAGCACTGGGCGCGCTGGAAACACCATATATTTT.

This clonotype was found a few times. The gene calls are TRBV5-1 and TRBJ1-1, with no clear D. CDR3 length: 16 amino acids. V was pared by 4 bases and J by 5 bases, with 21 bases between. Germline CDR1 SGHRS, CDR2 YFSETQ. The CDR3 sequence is CASSSSSLGSNTEAFF. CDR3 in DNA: TGCGCCAGCAGCAGCTCATCGTTGGGATCGAATACTGAAGCTTTCTTT. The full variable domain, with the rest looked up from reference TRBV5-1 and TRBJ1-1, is KAGVTQTPRYLIKTRGQQVTLSCSPISGHRSVSWYQQTPGQGLQFLFEYFSETQRNKGNFPGRFSGRQFSNSRSEMNVSTLELGDSALYLCASSSSSLGSNTEAFFGQGTRLTVV.

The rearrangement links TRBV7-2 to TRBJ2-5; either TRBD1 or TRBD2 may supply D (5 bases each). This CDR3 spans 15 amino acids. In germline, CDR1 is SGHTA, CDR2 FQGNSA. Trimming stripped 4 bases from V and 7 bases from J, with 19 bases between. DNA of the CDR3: TGTGCCAGCAGCTATAATCTGGGGACCTCCGGGACCCAGTACTTC. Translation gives CASSYNLGTSGTQYF.

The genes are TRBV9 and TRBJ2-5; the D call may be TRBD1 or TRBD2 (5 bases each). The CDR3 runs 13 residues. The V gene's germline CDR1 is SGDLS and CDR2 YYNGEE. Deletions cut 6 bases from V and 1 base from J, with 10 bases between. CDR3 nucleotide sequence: TGTGCCAGCACCCGGGACGCCCAAGAGACCCAGTACTTC. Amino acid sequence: CASTRDAQETQYF.

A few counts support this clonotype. CDR3 nucleotides: TGTGCCAGCAGTTTTTTGGGCCTGGCCTACAATGAGCAGTTCTTC. Translation: CASSFLGLAYNEQFF. The V call is TRBV28, the J call TRBJ2-1; D not certain. V lost 3 bases and J 2 bases, leaving 11 bases between the germline ends. This CDR3 contains 15 residues. Germline CDR1 is MDHEN and CDR2 is SYDVKM. The full variable domain, its missing parts supplied by reference TRBV28 and TRBJ2-1, is DVKVTQSSRYLVKRTGEKVFLECVQDMDHENMFWYRQDPGLGLRLIYFSYDVKMKEKGDIPEGYSVSREKKERFSLILESASTNQTSMYLCASSFLGLAYNEQFFGPGTRLTVL.

The chain's CDR3 is CSVDGTGINEQYF. The CDR3 DNA is TGCAGCGTTGATGGGACAGGGATCAACGAGCAGTACTTC. The J gene is TRBJ2-7, the V gene TRBV29-1; 9 bases map to TRBD1. The ends lost 3 bases at V and 5 bases at J; junction bases unmatched: 5. The CDR3 totals 13 residues. Germline values: CDR1 SQVTM, CDR2 ANQGSEA.

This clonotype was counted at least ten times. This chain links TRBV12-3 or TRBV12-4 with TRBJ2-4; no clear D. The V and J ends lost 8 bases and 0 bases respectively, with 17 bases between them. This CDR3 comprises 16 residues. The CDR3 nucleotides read TGTGCCAGCCTCCCCAATGAGGCTCTAGCCAAAAACATTCAGTACTTC. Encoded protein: CASLPNEALAKNIQYF.

CDR3 sequence reads: CASSLAQANTEAFF. CDR3 sequence (DNA): TGCGCCAGCAGCTTGGCTCAGGCGAACACTGAAGCTTTCTTT. The rearrangement joins TRBV5-1 to TRBJ1-1; D remains ambiguous. Trimming left V 0 bases short and J 1 base short, with 7 bases between. This CDR3 contains 14 residues. Germline V gene lookup returns CDR1 SGHRS and CDR2 YFSETQ.

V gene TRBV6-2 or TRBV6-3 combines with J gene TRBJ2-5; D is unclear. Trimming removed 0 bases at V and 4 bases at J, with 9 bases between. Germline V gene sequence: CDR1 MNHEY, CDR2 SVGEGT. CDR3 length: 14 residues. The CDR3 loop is CASSYSIFGETQYF. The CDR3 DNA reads TGTGCCAGCAGTTACTCGATCTTCGGAGAGACCCAGTACTTC.

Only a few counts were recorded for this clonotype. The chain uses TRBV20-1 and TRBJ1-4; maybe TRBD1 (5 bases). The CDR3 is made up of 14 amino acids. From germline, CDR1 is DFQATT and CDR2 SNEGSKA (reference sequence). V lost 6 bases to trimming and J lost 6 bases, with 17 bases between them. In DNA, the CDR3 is TGCAGTGCCAGCCTAGGGGCGCAAGATGAAAAACTGTTTTTT. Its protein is CSASLGAQDEKLFF.

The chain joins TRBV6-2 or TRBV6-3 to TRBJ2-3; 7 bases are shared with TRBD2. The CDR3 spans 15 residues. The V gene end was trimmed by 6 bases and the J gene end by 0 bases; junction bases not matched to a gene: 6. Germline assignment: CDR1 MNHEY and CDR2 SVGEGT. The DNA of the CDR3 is TGTGCCAGCAGCGGAGCGGGATCTAGCACAGATACGCAGTATTTT. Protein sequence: CASSGAGSSTDTQYF.

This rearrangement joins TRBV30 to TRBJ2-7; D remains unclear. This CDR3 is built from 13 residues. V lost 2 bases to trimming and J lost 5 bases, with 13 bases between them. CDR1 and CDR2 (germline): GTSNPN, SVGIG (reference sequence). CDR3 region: CAWSSGVVHEQYF. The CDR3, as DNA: TGTGCCTGGAGTTCTGGGGTCGTCCACGAGCAGTACTTC.